This T cell receptor beta chain appears in the sequencing data of a study of OX40 agonist ivuxolimab in advanced cancers. This CDR3 comprises 13 residues. Trimming took 3 bases from V and 3 from J, leaving 8 bases between them. CDR1 is MNHEY, CDR2 SVGAGI, per germline. Here immunoSEQ multiplex PCR was the method, and the copy in TCRdb shows in-frame clones only, minus some. Among about 44,000 clones listed, 70% to 90% were seen once. The specimen was CD4+ or CD8+ T cells sorted from blood, collected in a trial of the OX40 agonist ivuxolimab. The TCR comes from an adult with an advanced solid tumor such as melanoma, head and neck, liver or kidney cancer. The chain couples TRBV6-5 to TRBJ1-1, with D unclear. The CDR3 loop is CASSYLRDTEAFF. The CDR3 DNA is TGTGCCAGCAGTTATCTAAGGGACACTGAAGCTTTCTTT.